One T cell receptor beta chain is described in this entry. The antigen remains unidentified. This specimen comes from a study of cytomegalovirus exposure and HLA in healthy donors. Findings of the study overall: It was only CMV serostatus that was available as immune exposure information.

Per germline, CDR1 SGHDT and CDR2 YYEEEE. The CDR3 covers 16 residues. V was trimmed by 6 bases and J by 2 bases, leaving 19 bases between them. The study ran its PCR with 60 Vbeta and 13 Jbeta primers. Measured with immunoSEQ multiplex PCR; TCRdb has only the in-frame clones, and not every one. The table includes approximately 100,000 clones, 70% to 80% detected once. The source material was PBMCs. The TCR originated in a man aged 55 to 69 in good health and CMV-seropositive. This rearrangement joins TRBV5-6 to TRBJ2-3; possibly TRBD2 for D (5 bases). The CDR3 sequence: CASNPTRYTATDTQYF. CDR3 nucleotide sequence: TGTGCCAGCAACCCCACTAGGTATACTGCCACAGATACGCAGTATTTT. The whole variable domain, remainder taken from reference TRBV5-6 and TRBJ2-3, is DAGVTQSPTHLIKTRGQQVTLRCSPKSGHDTVSWYQQALGQGPQFIFQYYEEEERQRGNFPDRFSGHQFPNYSSELNVNALLLGDSALYLCASNPTRYTATDTQYFGPGTRLTVL.